The table lists the clone carrying this T cell receptor (beta chain) with a few counts. Authors' data handling: Amplified reference gene primers provided the basis for estimating nucleated cell counts. This table comes from immunoSEQ multiplex PCR, and its TCRdb copy is limited to in-frame clones, with some not included. Clone size and the V and J calls come from that table; the DNA yielded D and trimming. The profile shows roughly 90,000 clones, over 70% of them singletons. The sample originates from a study of blood T cell repertoires in COVID-19. Study information: Donors in the United States, Italy and Spain gave samples during acute or convalescent COVID-19.

V lost 0 bases, J lost 2 bases, and 7 bases stayed unmatched. The CDR3 is 16 residues long. Germline-derived CDR1 and CDR2 are SGHRS and YFSETQ. The sample comprised peripheral blood. J is TRBJ1-1 and V is TRBV5-1, with 7 positions matching TRBD1. This receptor was obtained from a woman older than 75 with active or convalescent COVID-19. DNA for the CDR3: TGCGCCAGCAGCTTGGCCGGGGGACAGATTAACACTGAAGCTTTCTTT. Its protein product is CASSLAGGQINTEAFF.